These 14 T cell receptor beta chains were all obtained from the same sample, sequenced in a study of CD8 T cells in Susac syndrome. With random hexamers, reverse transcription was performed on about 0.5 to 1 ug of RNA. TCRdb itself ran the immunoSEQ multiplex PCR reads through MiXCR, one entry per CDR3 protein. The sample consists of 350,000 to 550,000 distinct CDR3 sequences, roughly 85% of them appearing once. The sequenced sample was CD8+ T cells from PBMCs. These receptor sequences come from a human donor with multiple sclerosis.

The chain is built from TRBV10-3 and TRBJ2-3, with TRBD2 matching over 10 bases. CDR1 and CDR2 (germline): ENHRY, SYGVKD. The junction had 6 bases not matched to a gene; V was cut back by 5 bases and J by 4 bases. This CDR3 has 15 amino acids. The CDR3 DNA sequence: TGTGCCATCAGTTCTAGCGGGAGTGACCCAGATACGCAGTATTTT. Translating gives CAISSSGSDPDTQYF.

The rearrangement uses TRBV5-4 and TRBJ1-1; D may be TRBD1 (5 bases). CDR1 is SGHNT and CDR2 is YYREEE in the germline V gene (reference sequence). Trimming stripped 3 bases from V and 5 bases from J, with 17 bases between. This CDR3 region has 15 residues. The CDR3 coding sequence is TGTGCCAGCAGCTGGGGACCTCGGGGAGGAACTGAAGCTTTCTTT. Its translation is CASSWGPRGGTEAFF.

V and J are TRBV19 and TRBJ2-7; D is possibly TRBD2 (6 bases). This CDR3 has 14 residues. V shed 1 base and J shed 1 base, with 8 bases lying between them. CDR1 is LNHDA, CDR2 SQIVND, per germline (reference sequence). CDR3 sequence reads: CASSIAGVSYEQYF. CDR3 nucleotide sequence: TGTGCCAGTAGTATAGCGGGAGTGTCCTACGAGCAGTACTTC.

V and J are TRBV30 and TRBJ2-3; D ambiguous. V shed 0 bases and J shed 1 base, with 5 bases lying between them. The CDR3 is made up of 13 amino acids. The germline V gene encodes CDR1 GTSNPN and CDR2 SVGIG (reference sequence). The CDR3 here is CAWSVEGTDTQYF. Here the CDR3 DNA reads TGTGCCTGGAGTGTGGAAGGCACAGATACGCAGTATTTT.

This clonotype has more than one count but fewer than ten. The CDR3 protein is CASSYSPGEQYF. The CDR3 nucleotides are TGTGCCAGCAGTTACTCCCCGGGGGAGCAGTACTTC. The V call is TRBV6-2 or TRBV6-3, the J call TRBJ2-7, with a tentative D call TRBD2 (5 bases). Germline CDR1 and CDR2: MNHEY and SVGEGT. Trimming stripped 0 bases from V and 7 bases from J, with 7 bases between. The CDR3 length is 12 residues.

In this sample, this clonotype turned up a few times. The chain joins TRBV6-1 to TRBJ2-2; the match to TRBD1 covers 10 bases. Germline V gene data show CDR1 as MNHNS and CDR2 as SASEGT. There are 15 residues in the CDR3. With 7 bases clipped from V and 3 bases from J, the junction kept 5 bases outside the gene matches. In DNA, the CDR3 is TGTGCCAGCATGGAAGGGACAGGGGACACCGGGGAGCTGTTTTTT. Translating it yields CASMEGTGDTGELFF.

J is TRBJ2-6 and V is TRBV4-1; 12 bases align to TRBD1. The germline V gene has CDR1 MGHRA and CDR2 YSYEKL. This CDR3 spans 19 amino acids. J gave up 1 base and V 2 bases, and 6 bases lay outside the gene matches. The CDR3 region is CASSQYQGQGASGANVLTF. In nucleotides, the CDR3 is TGCGCCAGCAGCCAATATCAGGGACAGGGGGCTTCTGGGGCCAACGTCCTGACTTTC.

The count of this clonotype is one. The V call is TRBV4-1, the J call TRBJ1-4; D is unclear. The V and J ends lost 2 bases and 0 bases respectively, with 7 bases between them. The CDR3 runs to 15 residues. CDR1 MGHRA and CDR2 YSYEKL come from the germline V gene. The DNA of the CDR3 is TGCGCCAGCAGCCAATCTCGGGCAACTAATGAAAAACTGTTTTTT. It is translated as CASSQSRATNEKLFF.

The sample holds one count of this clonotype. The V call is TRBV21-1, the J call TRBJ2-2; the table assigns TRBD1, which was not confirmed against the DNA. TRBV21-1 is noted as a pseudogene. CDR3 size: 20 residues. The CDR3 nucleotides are TGTGCCAGCAGCAACAGAATTTTCCAGACAGGGGGTGATCGCACCGGGGAGCTGTTTTTT. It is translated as CASSNRIFQTGGDRTGELFF.

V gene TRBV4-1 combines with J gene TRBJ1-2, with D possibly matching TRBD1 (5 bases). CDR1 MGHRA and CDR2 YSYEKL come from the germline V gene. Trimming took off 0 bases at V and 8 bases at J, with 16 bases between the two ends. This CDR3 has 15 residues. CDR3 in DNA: TGCGCCAGCAGCCAAGAGGGACGGGACTCTGAGGGCTACACCTTC. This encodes CASSQEGRDSEGYTF.

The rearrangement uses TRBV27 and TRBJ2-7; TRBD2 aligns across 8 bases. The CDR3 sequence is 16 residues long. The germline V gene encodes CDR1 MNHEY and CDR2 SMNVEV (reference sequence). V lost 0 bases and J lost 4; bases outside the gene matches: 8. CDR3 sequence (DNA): TGTGCCAGCAGTTTATCGATGGTAGCGGGAACGTACGAGCAGTACTTC. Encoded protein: CASSLSMVAGTYEQYF.

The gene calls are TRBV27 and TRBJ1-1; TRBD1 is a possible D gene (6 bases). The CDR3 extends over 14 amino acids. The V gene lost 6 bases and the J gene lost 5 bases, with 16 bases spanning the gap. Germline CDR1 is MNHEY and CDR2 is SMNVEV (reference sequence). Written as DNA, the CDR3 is TGTGCCAGCAGGCCAACAGGGTATTGGACTGAAGCTTTCTTT. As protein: CASRPTGYWTEAFF.

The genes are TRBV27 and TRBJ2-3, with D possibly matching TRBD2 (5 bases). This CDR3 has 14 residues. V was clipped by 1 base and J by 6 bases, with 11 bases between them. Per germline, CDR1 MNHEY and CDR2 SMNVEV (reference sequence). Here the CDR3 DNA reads TGTGCCAGCAGTTTATACGGAGGAGTCGATACGCAGTATTTT. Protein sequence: CASSLYGGVDTQYF.

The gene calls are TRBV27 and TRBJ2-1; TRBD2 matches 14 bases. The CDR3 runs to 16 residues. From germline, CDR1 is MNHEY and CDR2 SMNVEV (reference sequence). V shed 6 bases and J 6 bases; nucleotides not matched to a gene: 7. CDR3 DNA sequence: TGTGCCAGCAGGGCTACCGGGACTAGCGGGAGCAATGAGCAGTTCTTC. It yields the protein CASRATGTSGSNEQFF.